Listed here are 6 T cell receptor beta chains from one sample, sequenced in a study of control samples from healthy donors and cancer patients. Profiled with immunoSEQ multiplex PCR; TCRdb holds only in-frame clones, not every one. Here the sample spans about 120,000 clones, 80% to 95% being singletons. The sample comprised blood. The origin of the receptors is a man aged 18 to 30 in good health.

The CDR3 DNA follows: TGTGCCAGCAGCTTAGATGACAGCAAAGAGACCCAGTACTTC. It translates to CASSLDDSKETQYF. The chain employs TRBV11-2 and TRBJ2-5, with D tentatively TRBD1 (5 bases). CDR1 and CDR2 from the germline V gene are SGHAT and FQNNGV. The CDR3 spans 14 residues. Trimming pared 0 bases from V and 3 bases from J, leaving 8 bases between.

The gene calls are TRBV5-1 and TRBJ1-2; 7 bases map to TRBD1. The CDR3 extends over 13 amino acids. In germline, CDR1 is SGHRS, CDR2 YFSETQ. J was trimmed by 6 bases and V by 0 bases; bases with no gene match: 2. The CDR3 reads CASSLGQGHGYTF. CDR3 nucleotide sequence: TGCGCCAGCAGCTTGGGACAGGGTCATGGCTACACCTTC.

The chain recombines TRBV2 with TRBJ2-7; D is uncertain. This CDR3 comprises 15 residues. CDR1 is SNHLY and CDR2 is FYNNEI in the germline V gene. Trimming removed 4 bases from V and 6 bases from J, with 19 bases in between. The CDR3 DNA follows: TGTGCCAGCAGTGGCACCGGCCCCACCAGAGTCGAGCAGTACTTC. Residues: CASSGTGPTRVEQYF.

The rearrangement joins TRBV2 to TRBJ2-5; D might be TRBD2 (5 bases). Germline V lookup: CDR1 SNHLY, CDR2 FYNNEI. This CDR3 contains 13 residues. V was cut by 8 bases and J by 4 bases, with 14 bases left in between. This chain's CDR3 is CASGRGLAETQYF. In nucleotides, the CDR3 is TGTGCCAGCGGACGGGGTCTCGCAGAGACCCAGTACTTC.

The J gene is TRBJ2-7, the V gene TRBV11-3; no definite D call. The CDR3 has 13 amino acids. CDR1 SGHNT and CDR2 YENEEA come from the germline V gene. With 6 bases removed from V and 5 bases from J, the gap between germline ends came to 14 bases. CDR3 DNA: TGTGCCAGCAGTCTGGATGGTGTCAACGAGCAGTACTTC. This codes for CASSLDGVNEQYF.

The chain couples TRBV5-1 to TRBJ2-7, with 7 bases lining up with TRBD2. Germline lookup yields CDR1 SGHRS and CDR2 YFSETQ. V lost 4 bases, J lost 3 bases, and 1 base stayed unmatched. CDR3 length equals 12 residues. CDR3 residues: CASSASGYEQYF. The DNA for the CDR3 is TGCGCCAGCAGCGCTAGCGGCTACGAGCAGTACTTC.